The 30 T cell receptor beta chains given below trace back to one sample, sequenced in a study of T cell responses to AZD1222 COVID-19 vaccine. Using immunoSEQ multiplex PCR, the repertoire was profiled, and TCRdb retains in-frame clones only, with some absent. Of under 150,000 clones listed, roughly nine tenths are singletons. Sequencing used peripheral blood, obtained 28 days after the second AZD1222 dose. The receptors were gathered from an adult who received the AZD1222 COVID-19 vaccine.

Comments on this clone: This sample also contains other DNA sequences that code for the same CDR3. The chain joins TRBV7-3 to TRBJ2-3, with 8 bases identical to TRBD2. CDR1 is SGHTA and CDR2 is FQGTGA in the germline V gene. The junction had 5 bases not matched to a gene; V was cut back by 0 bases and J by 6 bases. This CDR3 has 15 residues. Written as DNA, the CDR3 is TGTGCCAGCAGCTTAACGGCGGGGGGAACGGATACGCAGTATTTT. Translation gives CASSLTAGGTDTQYF.

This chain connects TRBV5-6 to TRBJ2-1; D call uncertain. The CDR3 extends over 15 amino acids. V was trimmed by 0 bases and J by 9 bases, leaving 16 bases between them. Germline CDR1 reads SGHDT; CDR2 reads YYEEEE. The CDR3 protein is CASSLDAQLAGEQFF. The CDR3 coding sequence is TGTGCCAGCAGCTTGGACGCGCAACTCGCTGGTGAGCAGTTCTTC.

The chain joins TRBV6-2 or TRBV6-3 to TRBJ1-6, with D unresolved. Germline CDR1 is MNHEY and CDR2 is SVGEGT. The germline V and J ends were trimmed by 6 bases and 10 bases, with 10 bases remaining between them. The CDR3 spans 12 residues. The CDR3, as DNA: TGTGCCAGCAGCCGGACCTCATCACCCCTCCACTTT. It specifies CASSRTSSPLHF.

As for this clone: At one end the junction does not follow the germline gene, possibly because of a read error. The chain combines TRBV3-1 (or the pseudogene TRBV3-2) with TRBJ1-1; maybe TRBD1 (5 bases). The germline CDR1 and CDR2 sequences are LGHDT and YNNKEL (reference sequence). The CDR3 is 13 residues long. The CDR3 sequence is CASSHRDGQNKVF. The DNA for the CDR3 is TGTGCCAGCAGCCACCGGGACGGGCAGAACAAGGTCTTT.

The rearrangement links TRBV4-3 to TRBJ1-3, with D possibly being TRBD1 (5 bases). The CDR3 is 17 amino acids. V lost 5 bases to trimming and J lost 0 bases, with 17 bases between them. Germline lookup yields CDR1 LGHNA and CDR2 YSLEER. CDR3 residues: CASSFEPDSFSGNTIYF. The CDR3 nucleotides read TGCGCCAGCAGCTTCGAACCCGACAGCTTCTCTGGAAACACCATATATTTT.

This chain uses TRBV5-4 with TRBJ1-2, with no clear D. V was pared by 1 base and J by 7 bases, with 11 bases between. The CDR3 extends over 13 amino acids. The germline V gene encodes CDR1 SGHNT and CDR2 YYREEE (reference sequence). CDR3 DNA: TGTGCCAGCAGCTTGTCAAATCTCGGTGGCTACACCTTC. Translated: CASSLSNLGGYTF. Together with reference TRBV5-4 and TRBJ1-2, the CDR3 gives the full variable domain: ETGVTQSPTHLIKTRGQQVTLRCSSQSGHNTVSWYQQALGQGPQFIFQYYREEENGRGNFPPRFSGLQFPNYSSELNVNALELDDSALYLCASSLSNLGGYTFGSGTRLTVV.

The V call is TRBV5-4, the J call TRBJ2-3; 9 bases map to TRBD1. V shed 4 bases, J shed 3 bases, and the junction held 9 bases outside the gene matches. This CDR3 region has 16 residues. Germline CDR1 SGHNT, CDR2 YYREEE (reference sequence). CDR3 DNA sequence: TGTGCCAGCAGCCTTGGACAGGGGAAGGTGACAGATACGCAGTATTTT. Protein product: CASSLGQGKVTDTQYF.

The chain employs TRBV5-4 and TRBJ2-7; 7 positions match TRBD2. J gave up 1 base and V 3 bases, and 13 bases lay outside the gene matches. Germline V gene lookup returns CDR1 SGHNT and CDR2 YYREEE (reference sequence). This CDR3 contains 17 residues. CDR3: CASSSPPGTGGSYEQYF. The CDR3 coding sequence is TGTGCCAGCAGCTCCCCGCCGGGGACGGGGGGTTCCTACGAGCAGTACTTC.

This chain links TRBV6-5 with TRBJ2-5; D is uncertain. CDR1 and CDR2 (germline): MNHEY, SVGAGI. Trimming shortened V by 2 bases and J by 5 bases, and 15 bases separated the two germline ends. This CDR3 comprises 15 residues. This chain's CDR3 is CASSYGPLGWETQYF. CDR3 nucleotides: TGTGCCAGCAGTTACGGGCCCCTCGGATGGGAGACCCAGTACTTC.

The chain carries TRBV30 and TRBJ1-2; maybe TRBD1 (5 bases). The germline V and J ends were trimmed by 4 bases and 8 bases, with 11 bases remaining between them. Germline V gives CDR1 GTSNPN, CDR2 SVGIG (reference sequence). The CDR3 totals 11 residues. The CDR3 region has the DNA TGTGCCTGGACCGGGGCCGGGGGCTACACCTTC. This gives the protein CAWTGAGGYTF.

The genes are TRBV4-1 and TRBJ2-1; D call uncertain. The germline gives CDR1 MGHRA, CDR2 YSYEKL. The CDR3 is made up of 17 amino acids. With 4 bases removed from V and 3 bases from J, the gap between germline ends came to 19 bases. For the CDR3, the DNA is TGCGCCAGCAGCCCCGGTCCTACCTTCGAGAACTACAATGAGCAGTTCTTC. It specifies CASSPGPTFENYNEQFF.

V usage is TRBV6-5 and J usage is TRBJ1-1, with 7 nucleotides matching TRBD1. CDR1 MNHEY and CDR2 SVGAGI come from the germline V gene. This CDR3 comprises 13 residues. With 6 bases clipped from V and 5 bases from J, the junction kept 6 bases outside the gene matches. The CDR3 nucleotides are TGTGCCAGCAGGAGGGGGCCCGAAACTGAAGCTTTCTTT. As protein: CASRRGPETEAFF.

The CDR3 loop is CASSIRRSDQPQHF. CDR3 bases: TGTGCCAGTAGTATAAGGCGGTCGGATCAGCCCCAGCATTTT. The J gene is TRBJ1-5, the V gene TRBV19; no firm D call. V lost 2 bases and J 5 bases, leaving 10 bases between the germline ends. Per germline, CDR1 LNHDA and CDR2 SQIVND (reference sequence). The CDR3 consists of 14 residues.

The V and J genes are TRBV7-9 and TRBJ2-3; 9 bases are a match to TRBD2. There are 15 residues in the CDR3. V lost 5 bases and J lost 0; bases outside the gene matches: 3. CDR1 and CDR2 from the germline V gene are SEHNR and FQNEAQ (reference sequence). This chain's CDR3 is CASSLTSGSTDTQYF. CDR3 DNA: TGTGCCAGCAGCCTCACTAGCGGGAGCACAGATACGCAGTATTTT.

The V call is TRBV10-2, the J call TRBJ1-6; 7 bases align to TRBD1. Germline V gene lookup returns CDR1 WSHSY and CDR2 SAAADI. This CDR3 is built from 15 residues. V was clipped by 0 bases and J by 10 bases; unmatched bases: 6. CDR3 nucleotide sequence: TGCGCCAGCAGTGAGTCGGGGACAGCAGGGTCACCCCTCCACTTT. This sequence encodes CASSESGTAGSPLHF.

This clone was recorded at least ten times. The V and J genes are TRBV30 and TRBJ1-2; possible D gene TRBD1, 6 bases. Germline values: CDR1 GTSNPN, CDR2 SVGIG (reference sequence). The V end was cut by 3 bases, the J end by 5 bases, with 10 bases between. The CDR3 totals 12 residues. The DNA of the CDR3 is TGTGCCTGGAGGGGGGGGCTTTATGGCTACACCTTC. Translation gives CAWRGGLYGYTF.

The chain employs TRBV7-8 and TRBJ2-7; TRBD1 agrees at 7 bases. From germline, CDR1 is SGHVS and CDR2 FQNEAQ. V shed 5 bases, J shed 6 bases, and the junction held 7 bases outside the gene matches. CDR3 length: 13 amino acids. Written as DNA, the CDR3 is TGTGCCAGCAGCCCGACAGGGTTCTTCGAGCAGTACTTC. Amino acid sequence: CASSPTGFFEQYF.

The CDR3 DNA is TGTGCCAGCAGCTTGGGACGGGGTGAAGCTTTCTTT. Its protein product is CASSLGRGEAFF. This chain joins TRBV11-3 and TRBJ1-1; D might be TRBD1 (5 bases). The CDR3 extends over 12 amino acids. Germline V gene sequence: CDR1 SGHNT, CDR2 YENEEA. Trimming pared 3 bases from V and 7 bases from J, leaving 9 bases between.

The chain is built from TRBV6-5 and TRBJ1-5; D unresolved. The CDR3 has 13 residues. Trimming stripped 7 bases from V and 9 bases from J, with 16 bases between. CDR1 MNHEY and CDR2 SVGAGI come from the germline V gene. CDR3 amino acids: CASTPGPLWPQHF. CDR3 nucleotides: TGTGCCAGCACCCCCGGGCCCCTATGGCCCCAGCATTTT.

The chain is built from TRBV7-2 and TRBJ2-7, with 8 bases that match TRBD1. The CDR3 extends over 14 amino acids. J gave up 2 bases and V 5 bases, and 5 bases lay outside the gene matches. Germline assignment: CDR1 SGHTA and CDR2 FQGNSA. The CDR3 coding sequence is TGTGCCAGCAGCATTTCGGGACAGGCCTACGAGCAGTACTTC. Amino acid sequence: CASSISGQAYEQYF.

This chain's CDR3 is CASSQGVNTEAFF. The CDR3 DNA reads TGCGCCAGCAGCCAAGGAGTGAACACTGAAGCTTTCTTT. This chain links TRBV4-3 with TRBJ1-1, with D unclear. The CDR3 is 13 amino acids. CDR1 and CDR2 (germline): LGHNA, YSLEER. Deletions cut 1 base from V and 0 bases from J, with 3 bases between.

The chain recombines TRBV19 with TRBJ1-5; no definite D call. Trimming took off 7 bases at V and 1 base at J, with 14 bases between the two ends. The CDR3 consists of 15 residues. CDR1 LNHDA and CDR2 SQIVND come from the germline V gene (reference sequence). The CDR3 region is CASTMLGRSNQPQHF. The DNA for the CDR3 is TGTGCCAGTACCATGCTTGGGCGAAGCAATCAGCCCCAGCATTTT.

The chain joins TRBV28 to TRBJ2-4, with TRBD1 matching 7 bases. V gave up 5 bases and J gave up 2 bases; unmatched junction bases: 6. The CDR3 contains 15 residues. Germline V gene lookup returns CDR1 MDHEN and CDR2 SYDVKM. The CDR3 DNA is TGTGCCAGCAGTCTATACAGGGGAACCAAAAACATTCAGTACTTC. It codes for CASSLYRGTKNIQYF.

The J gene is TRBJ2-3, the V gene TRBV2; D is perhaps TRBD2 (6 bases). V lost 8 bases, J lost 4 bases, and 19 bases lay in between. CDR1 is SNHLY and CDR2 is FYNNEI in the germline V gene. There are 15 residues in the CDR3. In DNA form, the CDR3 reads TGTGCCAGCTCTCAAGTCCCAACTAGCCCAGATACGCAGTATTTT. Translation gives CASSQVPTSPDTQYF.

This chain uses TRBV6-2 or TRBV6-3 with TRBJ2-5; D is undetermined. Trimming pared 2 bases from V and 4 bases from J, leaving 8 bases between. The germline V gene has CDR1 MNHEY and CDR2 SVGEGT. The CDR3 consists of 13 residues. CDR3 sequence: CASSYGVGETQYF. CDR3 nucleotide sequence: TGTGCCAGCAGTTACGGGGTGGGAGAGACCCAGTACTTC.

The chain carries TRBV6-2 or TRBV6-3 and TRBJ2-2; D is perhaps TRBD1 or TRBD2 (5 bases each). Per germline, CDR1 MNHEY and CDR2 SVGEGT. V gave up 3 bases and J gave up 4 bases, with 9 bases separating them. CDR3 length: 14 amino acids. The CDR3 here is CASSYNGGTGELFF. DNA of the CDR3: TGTGCCAGCAGTTATAATGGGGGCACCGGGGAGCTGTTTTTT.

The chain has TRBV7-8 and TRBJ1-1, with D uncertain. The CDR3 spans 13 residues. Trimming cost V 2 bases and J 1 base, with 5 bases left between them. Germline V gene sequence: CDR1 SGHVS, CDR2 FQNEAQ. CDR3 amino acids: CASSLPGNTEAFF. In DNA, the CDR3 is TGTGCCAGCAGCTTACCCGGGAACACTGAAGCTTTCTTT.

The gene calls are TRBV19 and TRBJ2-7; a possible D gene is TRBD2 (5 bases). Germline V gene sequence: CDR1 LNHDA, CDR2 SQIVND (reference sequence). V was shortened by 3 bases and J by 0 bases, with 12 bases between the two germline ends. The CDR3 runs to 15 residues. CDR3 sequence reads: CASSMRRVASYEQYF. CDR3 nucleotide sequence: TGTGCCAGTAGTATGAGGCGGGTCGCCTCCTACGAGCAGTACTTC. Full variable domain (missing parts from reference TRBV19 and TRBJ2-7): DGGITQSPKYLFRKEGQNVTLSCEQNLNHDAMYWYRQDPGQGLRLIYYSQIVNDFQKGDIAEGYSVSREKKESFPLTVTSAQKNPTAFYLCASSMRRVASYEQYFGPGTRLTVT.

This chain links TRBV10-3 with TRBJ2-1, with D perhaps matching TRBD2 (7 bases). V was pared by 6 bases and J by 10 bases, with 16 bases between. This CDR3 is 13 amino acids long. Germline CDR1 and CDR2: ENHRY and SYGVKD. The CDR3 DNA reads TGTGCCATCAGCGAGAGGGGGGGCAACGAGCAGTTCTTC. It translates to CAISERGGNEQFF.

The chain's CDR3 is CASSLGWGGELFF. In DNA, the CDR3 is TGTGCCAGCAGCTTGGGCTGGGGCGGGGAGCTGTTTTTT. The chain carries TRBV5-4 and TRBJ2-2; the D is unclear. V was shortened by 0 bases and J by 7 bases, with 7 bases between the two germline ends. The germline V gene encodes CDR1 SGHNT and CDR2 YYREEE (reference sequence). There are 13 residues in the CDR3. The whole variable domain, filled in from reference TRBV5-4 and TRBJ2-2, reads ETGVTQSPTHLIKTRGQQVTLRCSSQSGHNTVSWYQQALGQGPQFIFQYYREEENGRGNFPPRFSGLQFPNYSSELNVNALELDDSALYLCASSLGWGGELFFGEGSRLTVL.